This T cell receptor (beta chain) is from a study of T cell clones after liver transplantation. The protocol was immunoSEQ multiplex PCR, while the TCRdb copy is restricted to in-frame clones and leaves out a portion. Among over 90,000 clones, about 86% were seen once, and the ten largest hold approximately 3%. The input for sequencing was CD4+ T cells from blood, taken approximately 43 months after liver transplant. The receptor comes from a human patient who received a liver transplant. Some T cells may originate from the graft donor.

CDR3 DNA sequence: TGCGCCAGCAGCTTGTCCGGGGCGCAGGAAAAACTGTTTTTT. Encoded protein: CASSLSGAQEKLFF. This rearrangement joins TRBV5-1 to TRBJ1-4, with D tentatively TRBD1 (5 bases). This CDR3 region has 14 residues. CDR1 SGHRS and CDR2 YFSETQ come from the germline V gene. The V end lost 1 base, the J end lost 8 bases, and 12 bases lay between the germline ends.